The 22 T cell receptor beta chains reported below all come from one sample, sequenced in a study of spatial heterogeneity in lung cancer. TCRdb analysed the 5' RACE reads with MiXCR anew, one entry per CDR3 protein. The sample contains under 80,000 distinct CDR3 sequences, about 5.9% of which appear only once. Sample time point: sample taken at primary tumor resection. This sample comprised PBMCs, obtained at surgery. These receptor sequences come from a female donor with early-stage non-small cell lung cancer.

The chain has TRBV24-1 and TRBJ2-1; D is uncertain. Looked up from germline, CDR1 is KGHDR and CDR2 is SFDVKD. Trimming left V 7 bases short and J 5 bases short, with 14 bases between. This CDR3 is 14 amino acids long. CDR3: CATSRYQANNEQFF. CDR3 sequence (DNA): TGTGCCACCAGCCGTTATCAGGCCAACAATGAGCAGTTCTTC.

This clonotype was seen repeatedly, ten times or more. The V call is TRBV7-9, the J call TRBJ1-6, with unresolved D. V gave up 6 bases and J gave up 6 bases, with 6 bases separating them. The germline gives CDR1 SEHNR, CDR2 FQNEAQ (reference sequence). CDR3 length equals 12 residues. In nucleotides, the CDR3 is TGTGCCAGCAGTTTCCCTAATTCACCCCTCCACTTT. Translating it yields CASSFPNSPLHF. The variable domain in full, with the rest retrieved from reference TRBV7-9 and TRBJ1-6, is DTGVSQNPRHKITKRGQNVTFRCDPISEHNRLYWYRQTLGQGPEFLTYFQNEAQLEKSRLLSDRFSAERPKGSFSTLEIQRTEQGDSAMYLCASSFPNSPLHFGNGTRLTVT.

The sample holds many counts of this clonotype. The chain couples TRBV9 to TRBJ2-5; TRBD1 is a possible D gene (5 bases). The CDR3 contains 13 residues. The germline V gene has CDR1 SGDLS and CDR2 YYNGEE. V lost 4 bases, J lost 5 bases, and 12 bases lay in between. The CDR3: CASSPRQRETQYF. DNA of the CDR3: TGTGCCAGCAGCCCGCGACAGAGGGAGACCCAGTACTTC.

This clonotype turned up a few times. V and J are TRBV11-3 and TRBJ1-1; D is unresolved. This CDR3 contains 10 residues. Germline assignment: CDR1 SGHNT and CDR2 YENEEA. The V and J ends lost 5 bases and 6 bases respectively, with 4 bases between them. This CDR3 reads CASSLSEAFF. DNA of the CDR3: TGTGCCAGCAGCCTATCTGAAGCTTTCTTT.

This clonotype was counted at least ten times. The chain has TRBV7-9 and TRBJ2-6; no definite D call. CDR1 and CDR2 (germline): SEHNR, FQNEAQ (reference sequence). V lost 5 bases and J lost 2, with 10 bases in between. The CDR3 is 15 residues long. The chain's CDR3 is CASSHVSTGANVLTF. The CDR3 DNA sequence: TGTGCCAGCAGCCACGTCAGCACTGGGGCCAACGTCCTGACTTTC.

This clonotype was observed at least ten times. The rearrangement links TRBV5-5 to TRBJ2-7; TRBD1 is a possible D gene (6 bases). Germline CDR1 reads SGHKS; CDR2 reads YYEKEE (reference sequence). This CDR3 region has 15 residues. The V and J ends lost 5 bases and 3 bases respectively, with 18 bases between them. CDR3 amino acids: CASSWGQEQGYEQYF. The CDR3 region has the DNA TGTGCCAGCAGTTGGGGGCAAGAACAGGGCTACGAGCAGTACTTC.

There are many counts of this clonotype. The chain couples TRBV28 to TRBJ1-6, with TRBD1 matching over 7 bases. The length of the CDR3 is 16 residues. The trim removed 7 bases at V and 3 bases at J, leaving 9 bases unmatched. In germline, CDR1 is MDHEN, CDR2 SYDVKM. CDR3 region: CASTRTGAGYNSPLHF. For the CDR3, the DNA is TGTGCCAGCACCAGGACAGGCGCTGGCTATAATTCACCCCTCCACTTT.

V usage is TRBV7-3 and J usage is TRBJ2-4; TRBD2 matches at 7 bases. The CDR3 runs 15 residues. CDR1 and CDR2 from the germline V gene are SGHTA and FQGTGA. V was pared by 0 bases and J by 5 bases, with 4 bases of the junction left unmatched. CDR3 sequence (DNA): TGTGCCAGCAGCTTAACGGGAGGGCACGAAAACATTCAGTACTTC. As protein: CASSLTGGHENIQYF.

The chain combines TRBV29-1 with TRBJ2-7; D might be TRBD1 (6 bases). Germline V gene lookup returns CDR1 SQVTM and CDR2 ANQGSEA. Trimming took 5 bases from V and 2 from J, leaving 13 bases between them. This CDR3 has 13 amino acids. The CDR3 reads CSVRTAVTYEQYF. In nucleotides, the CDR3 is TGCAGCGTTAGGACAGCGGTGACCTACGAGCAGTACTTC.

The chain uses TRBV4-1 and TRBJ2-5, with no clear D. This CDR3 has 14 amino acids. The germline gives CDR1 MGHRA, CDR2 YSYEKL. Trimming took 5 bases from V and 1 from J, leaving 11 bases between them. Here the CDR3 DNA reads TGCGCCAGCAGCAGCCGACACGCCCAAGAGACCCAGTACTTC. This encodes CASSSRHAQETQYF.

This clonotype was counted ten times or more. V gene TRBV9 combines with J gene TRBJ2-7, with a possible D match to TRBD1 (5 bases). CDR3 length: 14 amino acids. V was trimmed by 0 bases and J by 2 bases, leaving 9 bases between them. CDR1 SGDLS and CDR2 YYNGEE come from the germline V gene. The CDR3 DNA is TGTGCCAGCAGCGTAGAGGGGCGCCCCTACGAGCAGTACTTC. Protein: CASSVEGRPYEQYF.

This clonotype occurred a few times. The chain carries TRBV20-1 and TRBJ1-5, with 7 bases that match TRBD1. J gave up 7 bases and V 7 bases, and 10 bases lay outside the gene matches. Germline CDR1 and CDR2: DFQATT and SNEGSKA (reference sequence). The CDR3 is 13 amino acids. CDR3 sequence: CSVSLRGEQPQHF. The DNA for the CDR3 is TGCAGTGTTTCACTCAGGGGGGAGCAGCCCCAGCATTTT.

This clonotype was observed many times. The V call is TRBV20-1, the J call TRBJ1-1, with a possible D match to TRBD1 (5 bases). This CDR3 spans 15 amino acids. Trimming removed 5 bases at V and 0 bases at J, with 16 bases between. Germline values: CDR1 DFQATT, CDR2 SNEGSKA (reference sequence). The CDR3 sequence is CSASQTERLNTEAFF. CDR3 DNA: TGCAGTGCTTCCCAGACAGAGAGACTGAACACTGAAGCTTTCTTT.

This clonotype has a count of ten or more. The chain is built from TRBV6-5 and TRBJ2-1; 7 bases are a match to TRBD1. The CDR3 is 15 residues long. The germline V gene has CDR1 MNHEY and CDR2 SVGAGI. J lost 4 bases, V lost 0 bases, and 3 bases had no gene match. The CDR3 nucleotides read TGTGCCAGCAGTTACTCATGGGGACAGTACAATGAGCAGTTCTTC. Its translation is CASSYSWGQYNEQFF.

This chain connects TRBV28 to TRBJ2-7; perhaps TRBD2 as D (6 bases). Looked up from germline, CDR1 is MDHEN and CDR2 is SYDVKM. Trimming removed 3 bases at V and 2 bases at J, with 11 bases between. The CDR3 is 14 amino acids. The CDR3 sequence: CASSFARGTYEQYV. The CDR3 DNA is TGTGCCAGCAGTTTCGCGCGGGGAACCTACGAGCAGTACGTC.

In its sample, this clonotype was seen a few times. The CDR3 DNA is TGTGCCAGCATGGATAAAGGGTGGGAGCCCCAGCATTTT. Its translation is CASMDKGWEPQHF. The chain combines TRBV12-3 or TRBV12-4 with TRBJ1-5; D gene ambiguous. The CDR3 has 13 amino acids. The V end was cut by 7 bases, the J end by 8 bases, with 15 bases between.

This clonotype is medium-sized. The genes are TRBV11-2 and TRBJ2-7; D might be TRBD1 or TRBD2, each matching 6 bases. V was trimmed by 0 bases and J by 6 bases, leaving 15 bases between them. Germline loops: CDR1 SGHAT, CDR2 FQNNGV. The CDR3 is 15 residues long. The CDR3 loop is CASSLDPGAQGEQYF. CDR3 in DNA: TGTGCCAGCAGCTTAGACCCGGGGGCGCAAGGCGAGCAGTACTTC.

This clonotype was recorded many times. The rearrangement joins TRBV5-1 to TRBJ2-7; 7 nucleotides match TRBD1. The germline V gene has CDR1 SGHRS and CDR2 YFSETQ. V lost 4 bases and J lost 5; bases outside the gene matches: 9. The CDR3 is 14 amino acids. This CDR3 is CASSPTGNGHEQYF. The DNA for the CDR3 is TGCGCCAGCAGCCCGACAGGGAACGGACACGAGCAGTACTTC.

This clonotype has a count of ten or more. V and J are TRBV7-2 and TRBJ2-2, with D hard to call. Germline V gives CDR1 SGHTA, CDR2 FQGNSA. The CDR3 totals 14 residues. V was clipped by 6 bases and J by 1 base, with 9 bases between them. CDR3 protein: CASRLGQNTGELFF. As DNA, the CDR3 is TGTGCCAGCAGGCTGGGCCAGAACACCGGGGAGCTGTTTTTT.

The chain couples TRBV7-9 to TRBJ2-1; TRBD1 matches at 9 bases. Per germline, CDR1 SEHNR and CDR2 FQNEAQ (reference sequence). The J segment lost 2 bases and the V segment lost 4 bases, leaving 6 bases of the junction unmatched. This CDR3 spans 16 amino acids. The CDR3 coding sequence is TGTGCCAGCAGCTCTGGGACAGGGAGGGCCTACAATGAGCAGTTCTTC. Protein sequence: CASSSGTGRAYNEQFF.

This clonotype has just a few counts. The genes are TRBV27 and TRBJ1-1; D gene ambiguous. V was clipped by 8 bases and J by 0 bases, with 10 bases between them. The V gene's germline CDR1 is MNHEY and CDR2 SMNVEV (reference sequence). The length of the CDR3 is 13 residues. CDR3 protein: CASGPTLNTEAFF. In nucleotides, the CDR3 is TGTGCCAGCGGCCCGACCTTGAACACTGAAGCTTTCTTT.

The chain combines TRBV12-3 or TRBV12-4 with TRBJ1-3; TRBD1 aligns across 7 bases. V lost 0 bases, J lost 5 bases, and 4 bases stayed unmatched. The CDR3 contains 15 residues. The CDR3 loop is CASSLAGGFRNTIYF. CDR3 bases: TGTGCCAGCAGTTTAGCAGGGGGCTTTCGAAACACCATATATTTT.